The present T cell receptor (beta chain) was sequenced within a study of metastatic and nonmetastatic thyroid tumors. Study context: Repertoires of blood and of tissue (tumor or nodule) from malignant and benign thyroid patients were compared. Study-wide points: Reported TCR beta diversity, measured in blood and tumor, was significantly higher for malignant thyroid tumors than for benign nodules.

Per the study methods: The study took CDR3 differences across clinicopathological groups and made a distant-metastasis classifier for papillary thyroid cancer from them. TCRdb reanalyzed the PCR reads via MiXCR. TCRdb's processing, not the study's, gives the V and J calls here. Of 13,000 or so clones listed, over 20% were seen once; the top ten hold 12%. Patients underwent thyroid surgery, and none had received any treatment before it. The CDR3 spans 11 residues. Looked up from germline, CDR1 is DFQATT and CDR2 is SNEGSKA (reference sequence). V was trimmed by 6 bases and J by 8 bases, leaving 14 bases between them. On this clone: As yet, its antigen is unknown.

The rearrangement links TRBV20-1 to TRBJ2-7; maybe TRBD2 (5 bases). The clonotype originates from a female donor with papillary thyroid cancer or a benign thyroid nodule (not recorded which). Some clones in this sample may be carry-over from other donors' samples. Material for sequencing was adjacent normal tissue. In DNA form, the CDR3 reads TGCAGTGCCGCCGTAAGCGGAAAGCAGTACTTC. Its protein is CSAAVSGKQYF.